Listed below are T cell receptor beta chains from one sample, sequenced in a study of blood T cell repertoires in COVID-19. Sequenced by immunoSEQ multiplex PCR; TCRdb stores in-frame clones only, minus some. Altogether 270,000 or so clones are present, roughly 84% being singletons, with the ten largest covering roughly 3.1%. Source material: peripheral blood. These receptors came from a woman under 30 with acute or convalescent COVID-19. The CDR3 runs from the conserved cysteine through the conserved F or W. Fields, in order: D gene, CDR3 length, J gene, V gene, clone size, CDR3 protein, CDR3 DNA. A D gene is named only where the DNA matches it firmly. Clone size is stated in some rows and not others, as once, few, many or a class when expanded.

D: -; length: 17; J: TRBJ2-7; V: TRBV29-1; size: -; CDR3: CSVEVGDGRGYSYEQYF; DNA: TGCAGCGTTGAAGTCGGCGATGGGCGGGGATATTCCTACGAGCAGTACTTC
D: -; length: 15; J: TRBJ1-4; V: TRBV6-6; size: -; CDR3: CASSYSPTPNEKLFF; DNA: TGTGCCAGCAGTTACTCACCGACACCGAATGAAAAACTGTTTTTT
D: -; length: 16; J: TRBJ2-3; V: TRBV4-2; size: -; CDR3: CASSQQGQGDTDTQYF; DNA: TGTGCCAGCAGCCAACAAGGACAAGGCGACACAGATACGCAGTATTTT
D: -; length: 14; J: TRBJ2-1; V: TRBV2; size: -; CDR3: CASSTQGSYNEQFF; DNA: TGTGCCAGCAGCACTCAGGGGTCCTACAATGAGCAGTTCTTC
D: TRBD1; length: 14; J: TRBJ2-7; V: TRBV7-2; size: -; CDR3: CASSSDRGRNEQYF; DNA: TGTGCCAGCAGCTCGGACAGGGGTCGGAACGAGCAGTACTTC
D: -; length: 15; J: TRBJ1-1; V: TRBV5-4; size: once; CDR3: CASSPAAGVNTEAFF; DNA: TGTGCCAGCAGCCCGGCCGCGGGGGTGAACACTGAAGCTTTCTTT
D: TRBD2; length: 16; J: TRBJ2-1; V: TRBV7-9; size: -; CDR3: CASSLGAGESSGEQFF; DNA: TGTGCCAGCAGCTTAGGAGCGGGAGAGTCGTCGGGTGAGCAGTTCTTC
D: -; length: 14; J: TRBJ1-6; V: TRBV2; size: -; CDR3: CASISQGWNSPLHF; DNA: TGTGCCAGCATAAGTCAGGGGTGGAATTCACCCCTCCACTTT
D: -; length: 14; J: TRBJ1-2; V: TRBV6-5; size: -; CDR3: CASSYYRTNYGYTF; DNA: TGTGCCAGCAGTTACTACAGAACTAACTATGGCTACACCTTC
D: TRBD1; length: 13; J: TRBJ2-2; V: TRBV28; size: -; CDR3: CASRETGTGELFF; DNA: TGTGCCAGCAGGGAGACAGGGACCGGGGAGCTGTTTTTT
D: TRBD2; length: 16; J: TRBJ2-7; V: TRBV27; size: -; CDR3: CASSLWGSGSPYEQYF; DNA: TGTGCCAGCAGTTTATGGGGTAGCGGGAGCCCCTACGAGCAGTACTTC
D: TRBD1; length: 15; J: TRBJ2-7; V: TRBV4-3; size: -; CDR3: CASSQEGQGTREQYF; DNA: TGCGCCAGCAGCCAAGAGGGACAGGGGACGAGGGAGCAGTACTTC
D: TRBD1; length: 13; J: TRBJ2-7; V: TRBV18; size: few; CDR3: CASSGTGIYEQYF; DNA: TGTGCCAGCTCCGGGACAGGGATCTACGAGCAGTACTTC
D: TRBD1; length: 16; J: TRBJ2-4; V: TRBV5-1; size: -; CDR3: CASSLGQGLTKNIQYF; DNA: TGCGCCAGCAGCTTGGGACAGGGTCTTACCAAAAACATTCAGTACTTC
D: -; length: 12; J: TRBJ2-7; V: TRBV28; size: few; CDR3: CASRSGVYEQYF; DNA: TGTGCCAGCAGATCAGGGGTCTACGAGCAGTACTTC
D: -; length: 16; J: TRBJ1-2; V: TRBV3-1/TRBV3-2; size: -; CDR3: CASSQGGSSANYGYTF; DNA: TGTGCCAGCAGCCAAGGCGGATCATCGGCTAACTATGGCTACACCTTC
D: -; length: 19; J: TRBJ1-5; V: TRBV28; size: -; CDR3: CASSLLGAGPETSNQPQHF; DNA: TGTGCCAGCAGTTTATTAGGGGCCGGGCCTGAGACTAGCAATCAGCCCCAGCATTTT
D: -; length: 13; J: TRBJ1-2; V: TRBV5-1; size: -; CDR3: CASSLDGPYGYTF; DNA: TGCGCCAGCAGCTTGGATGGGCCCTATGGCTACACCTTC
D: TRBD1; length: 12; J: TRBJ2-7; V: TRBV5-1; size: many; CDR3: CASSSTGYEQYF; DNA: TGCGCCAGCAGCTCGACAGGGTACGAGCAGTACTTC
D: TRBD2; length: 16; J: TRBJ2-1; V: TRBV24-1; size: many; CDR3: CATSDHNVAGAFEQFF; DNA: TGTGCCACCAGTGACCACAACGTAGCGGGAGCTTTCGAGCAGTTCTTC
D: -; length: 16; J: TRBJ2-5; V: TRBV27; size: -; CDR3: CASRLQGLVVSETQYF; DNA: TGTGCCAGCAGGTTACAGGGACTGGTGGTCTCAGAGACCCAGTACTTC